The T cell receptor beta chain described here comes from a study of T cells expressing NK-cell markers. Germline V lookup: CDR1 MNHEY, CDR2 SVGEGT. CDR3 length equals 16 residues. TCRdb reprocessed the 5' RACE reads, with one entry per CDR3 protein and no DNA. The specimen's table records hundreds of thousands of distinct CDR3 sequences. What was sequenced was blood T cells: a sorted CD56 or NKG2C T cell subset, CD4+ or CD8+ T cells, or bulk PBMC T cells (not recorded which). V usage is TRBV6-2 or TRBV6-3 and J usage is TRBJ2-5; the TCRdb D gene call, TRBD2, has no DNA to confirm it. The receptor was isolated from a woman between 18 and 70 years old in good health. CDR3 residues: CASSYGLAATQETQYF.